This T cell receptor beta chain came from a study of T cell responses to AZD1222 COVID-19 vaccine. As for the study in general: Analyses pooled second doses at about 4 or about 12 weeks. General observations from the study: Two AZD1222 administrations were followed by greater Spike-specific TCR breadth and depth. Unmutated variant regions are reportedly the target of nearly half of TCRs that are spike-specific.

With regard to this clone: Its target is unknown.

Produced via immunoSEQ multiplex PCR; TCRdb's table is partial and in-frame only. The sample consists of some 130,000 clones, approximately 90% of them appearing once. The source is an adult in good health. The sample in question was peripheral blood, obtained on day 0 of AZD1222 vaccination.

CDR3 DNA sequence: TGTGCCAGTTCGAGGGGAAGTTCACCCCTCCACTTT. It specifies CASSRGSSPLHF. The chain couples TRBV19 to TRBJ1-6, with a tentative D call TRBD1 (5 bases). Trimming took 8 bases from V and 9 from J, leaving 11 bases between them. The length of the CDR3 is 12 residues. The germline V gene has CDR1 LNHDA and CDR2 SQIVND (reference sequence).